The 2 T cell receptor beta chains below all came from one sample that was sequenced in a study of blood T cell repertoires in COVID-19. Sequenced by immunoSEQ multiplex PCR; TCRdb stores in-frame clones only, minus some. This sample has 95,000 to 150,000 clones; 55% to 75% occur once, and the top ten carry around 0.9%. The source material was peripheral blood. The receptors come from a human donor with acute or convalescent COVID-19. The donor label of this sample is uncertain.

The CDR3 DNA reads as TGTGCCAGCAGCCAAGATAGTGGACACATGAACACTGAAGCTTTCTTT. Translated, it gives CASSQDSGHMNTEAFF. The rearrangement links TRBV14 to TRBJ1-1; possible D gene TRBD1, 5 bases. Per germline, CDR1 SGHDN and CDR2 FVKESK. CDR3 length: 16 amino acids. Trimming removed 0 bases at V and 0 bases at J, with 11 bases between.

V is TRBV4-1 and J is TRBJ2-3; tentative D call: TRBD1 (5 bases). The germline V gene encodes CDR1 MGHRA and CDR2 YSYEKL. The ends were cut back, 0 bases at V and 3 bases at J, with 16 bases in the middle. CDR3 size: 17 residues. CDR3: CASSQEGAGWGTDTQYF. The CDR3 bases are TGCGCCAGCAGCCAAGAAGGGGCAGGGTGGGGTACAGATACGCAGTATTTT.